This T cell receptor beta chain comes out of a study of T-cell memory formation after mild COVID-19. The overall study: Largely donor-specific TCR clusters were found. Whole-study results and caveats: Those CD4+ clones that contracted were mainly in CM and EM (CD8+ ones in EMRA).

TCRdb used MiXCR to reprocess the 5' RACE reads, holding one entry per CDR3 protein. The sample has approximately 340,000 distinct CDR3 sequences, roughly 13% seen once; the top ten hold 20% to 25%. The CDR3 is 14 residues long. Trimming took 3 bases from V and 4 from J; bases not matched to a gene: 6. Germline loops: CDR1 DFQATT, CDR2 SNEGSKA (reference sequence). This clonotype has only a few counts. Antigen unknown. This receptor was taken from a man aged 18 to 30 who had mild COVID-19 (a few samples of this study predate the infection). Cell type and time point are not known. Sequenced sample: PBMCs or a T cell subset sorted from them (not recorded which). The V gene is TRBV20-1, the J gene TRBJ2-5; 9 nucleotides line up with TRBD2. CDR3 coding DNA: TGCAGTGCTAGCCTTCTTAGCGGGGGAGAGACCCAGTACTTC. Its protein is CSASLLSGGETQYF.